This passage covers 8 T cell receptor beta chains from one sample sequenced in a study of graft-versus-host responses after intestinal transplantation. Sequencing used immunoSEQ multiplex PCR; TCRdb keeps in-frame clones, though not all of them. The sample consists of some 80,000 clones, 80% to 95% of them appearing once. Their cognate antigens are unknown. The sample consisted of unstimulated CD8+ T cells sorted from spleen or lymph node cells, taken before transplant. These receptor sequences come from a human donor who was the organ donor for an intestinal transplant.

As for this clone: In the same sample, other DNA sequences code for this CDR3. The V gene is TRBV6-1, the J gene TRBJ2-1, with TRBD1 matching 8 bases. Per germline, CDR1 MNHNS and CDR2 SASEGT. The length of the CDR3 is 16 residues. Losses at the gene ends were 4 bases for V and 8 bases for J; bases not matched to a gene: 13. In DNA form, the CDR3 reads TGTGCCAGCAGTGGGGTGGGTCAGGGGGCAGGCGATGAGCAGTTCTTC. This translates into CASSGVGQGAGDEQFF.

This clone showed up just once. This chain joins TRBV7-9 and TRBJ2-1; weak D call: TRBD2 (6 bases). The germline gives CDR1 SEHNR, CDR2 FQNEAQ (reference sequence). V was shortened by 2 bases and J by 6 bases, with 8 bases between the two germline ends. The CDR3 consists of 13 residues. The CDR3: CASSLPGGNEQFF. The DNA of the CDR3 is TGTGCCAGCAGCTTACCCGGGGGCAATGAGCAGTTCTTC.

The chain combines TRBV30 with TRBJ1-1; D is undetermined. Deletions cut 4 bases from V and 0 bases from J, with 9 bases between. CDR1 and CDR2 (germline): GTSNPN, SVGIG (reference sequence). This CDR3 is built from 13 residues. The chain's CDR3 is CAWNEGMNTEAFF. In nucleotides, the CDR3 is TGTGCCTGGAATGAGGGAATGAACACTGAAGCTTTCTTT.

A single count supports this clone. This chain connects TRBV4-1 to TRBJ2-3; 7 positions match TRBD2. Germline V gene data show CDR1 as MGHRA and CDR2 as YSYEKL. With V trimmed by 3 bases and J by 4 bases, 10 bases remained unmatched. The CDR3 loop spans 16 amino acids. The CDR3 spells CASSQQRGLGSDTQYF. The CDR3 coding sequence is TGCGCCAGCAGCCAGCAGCGTGGACTAGGCTCAGATACGCAGTATTTT.

This clone is a singleton in its sample. The chain is built from TRBV5-6 and TRBJ2-6, with D possibly matching TRBD2 (6 bases). The V gene lost 2 bases and the J gene lost 0 bases, with 12 bases spanning the gap. Per the germline V gene, CDR1 is SGHDT and CDR2 is YYEEEE. The CDR3 loop spans 17 amino acids. Here the CDR3 reads CASSFGAGISGANVLTF. The CDR3, as DNA: TGTGCCAGCAGCTTCGGAGCGGGTATCTCTGGGGCCAACGTCCTGACTTTC.

This clone was seen a single time. This rearrangement joins TRBV7-6 to TRBJ2-7; 9 bases align to TRBD2. CDR1 and CDR2 (germline): SGHVS, FNYEAQ. Losses at the gene ends were 5 bases for V and 3 bases for J; bases not matched to a gene: 5. The CDR3 is 14 residues long. The CDR3 DNA sequence: TGTGCCAGCAGCCCCCTAGCGGGACACTACGAGCAGTACTTC. This encodes CASSPLAGHYEQYF.

V usage is TRBV4-1 and J usage is TRBJ2-1, with TRBD2 matching over 9 bases. Trimming at V came to 1 base and at J to 6 bases, leaving 13 bases not matched to a gene. The CDR3 contains 18 residues. The germline CDR1 and CDR2 sequences are MGHRA and YSYEKL. The chain's CDR3 is CASSQGLAGETEANEQFF. The CDR3 DNA reads as TGCGCCAGCAGCCAAGGGTTAGCGGGGGAGACCGAGGCCAATGAGCAGTTCTTC.

The V and J genes are TRBV9 and TRBJ2-2, with 7 nucleotides matching TRBD1. Germline V gene lookup returns CDR1 SGDLS and CDR2 YYNGEE. V gave up 0 bases and J gave up 4 bases; unmatched junction bases: 9. The CDR3 sequence is 17 residues long. DNA of the CDR3: TGTGCCAGCAGCGTAGTAGGGGACAGAGCAAGCACCGGGGAGCTGTTTTTT. Translating it yields CASSVVGDRASTGELFF.